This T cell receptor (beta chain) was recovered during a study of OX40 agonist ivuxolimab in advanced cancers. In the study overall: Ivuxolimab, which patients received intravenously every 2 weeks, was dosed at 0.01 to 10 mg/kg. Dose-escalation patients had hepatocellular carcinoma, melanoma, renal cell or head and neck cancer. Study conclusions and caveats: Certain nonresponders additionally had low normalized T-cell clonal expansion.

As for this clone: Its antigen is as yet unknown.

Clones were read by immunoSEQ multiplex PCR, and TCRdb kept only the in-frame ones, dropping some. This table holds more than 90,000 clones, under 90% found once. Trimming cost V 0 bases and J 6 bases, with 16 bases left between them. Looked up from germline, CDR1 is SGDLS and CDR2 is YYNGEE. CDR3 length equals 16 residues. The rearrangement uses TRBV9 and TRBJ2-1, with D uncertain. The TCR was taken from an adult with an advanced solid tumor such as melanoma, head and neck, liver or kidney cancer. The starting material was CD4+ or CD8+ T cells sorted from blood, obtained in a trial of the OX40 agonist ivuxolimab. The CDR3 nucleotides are TGTGCCAGCAGCGTAGGTAGGTCCCCGGCCGTCAATGAGCAGTTCTTC. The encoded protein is CASSVGRSPAVNEQFF.